The 5 T cell receptor beta chains in this list originate from one sample, sequenced in a study of T cell clones after liver transplantation. Here immunoSEQ multiplex PCR was the method, and the copy in TCRdb shows in-frame clones only, minus some. The sample contains about 6,100 clones, roughly 80% of which appear only once. Sequencing used CD8+ T cells from blood, obtained before liver transplant. The receptors stem from a human donor who received a liver transplant.

The rearrangement joins TRBV9 to TRBJ2-7; the D is unclear. Trimming pared 2 bases from V and 0 bases from J, leaving 15 bases between. This CDR3 spans 16 amino acids. Germline-derived CDR1 and CDR2 are SGDLS and YYNGEE. The CDR3 DNA reads TGTGCCAGCAGCGTTCCTTCGGACCGCTTCTCCTACGAGCAGTACTTC. Its protein is CASSVPSDRFSYEQYF.

The chain carries TRBV4-2 and TRBJ2-2; D possibly corresponds to TRBD2 (6 bases). The CDR3 runs 15 residues. Trimming removed 1 base from V and 3 bases from J, with 9 bases in between. Germline assignment: CDR1 LGHNA and CDR2 YNFKEQ. For the CDR3, the DNA is TGTGCCAGCAGCCAAGCCGGGACTTACACCGGGGAGCTGTTTTTT. It yields the protein CASSQAGTYTGELFF.

CDR3 coding DNA: TGTGCCAGCAGCATCGACAGGGGAGAGGATGAAAAACTGTTTTTT. Translated: CASSIDRGEDEKLFF. This chain links TRBV7-9 with TRBJ1-4; TRBD1 aligns across 8 bases. Germline V gene data show CDR1 as SEHNR and CDR2 as FQNEAQ (reference sequence). CDR3 size: 15 residues. Losses at the gene ends were 5 bases for V and 6 bases for J; bases not matched to a gene: 8.

In regard to this clone: Other DNA sequences from this sample encode an identical CDR3 as well. The CDR3 here is CASSLAGVPYEQYF. The CDR3 DNA reads as TGTGCCAGCAGCTTGGCAGGGGTTCCCTACGAGCAGTACTTC. V and J are TRBV11-2 and TRBJ2-7; weak D call: TRBD1 (6 bases). Germline V gene data show CDR1 as SGHAT and CDR2 as FQNNGV. V lost 3 bases and J 2 bases, leaving 11 bases between the germline ends. The CDR3 consists of 14 residues. The full variable domain, in which reference TRBV11-2 and TRBJ2-7 provide the parts outside the CDR3, is EAGVAQSPRYKIIEKRQSVAFWCNPISGHATLYWYQQILGQGPKLLIQFQNNGVVDDSQLPKDRFSAERLKGVDSTLKIQPAKLEDSAVYLCASSLAGVPYEQYFGPGTRLTVT.

The chain joins TRBV9 to TRBJ2-2; D is undetermined. Trimming pared 0 bases from V and 0 bases from J, leaving 6 bases between. The CDR3 has 15 residues. Germline CDR1 reads SGDLS; CDR2 reads YYNGEE. This CDR3 is CASSVGRTNTGELFF. The CDR3 region has the DNA TGTGCCAGCAGCGTAGGAAGGACGAACACCGGGGAGCTGTTTTTT.